This T cell receptor (beta chain) was profiled in a study of T cell repertoires in cytomegalovirus infection. Study summary: In the study, CMV epitopes included recently identified HLA-C-restricted and well-studied HLA-B-restricted ones. Public TCR beta signatures were indicative of both CMV infection and a matching HLA type.

Via MiXCR, TCRdb re-called the reads, giving one row per CDR3 protein. The sample consists of around 900,000 distinct CDR3 sequences, roughly 30% of them appearing once. With 2 bases clipped from V and 4 bases from J, the junction kept 2 bases outside the gene matches. The CDR3 has 14 amino acids. CDR1 is SGHVS and CDR2 is FNYEAQ in the germline V gene. A remark on this clonotype: Its specificity is not known.

Study observations and caveats: Cumulative public TCR beta family frequency identified CMV carriers with the relevant HLA. Ex vivo responses were dominated by HLA-C-restricted CMV-specific TCR beta clonotypes.

The sample was cultured CD8+ T cells from PBMCs, taken from culture after CMV antigen stimulation. This chain connects TRBV7-6 to TRBJ2-3, with 8 bases that match TRBD2. The receptor was derived from a human donor in good health (CMV status not recorded). Some clones in this sample may be carry-over from other donors' samples. The CDR3 loop reads CASSLRTSPDTQYF. As DNA, the CDR3 is TGTGCCAGCAGCTTAAGGACTAGCCCAGATACGCAGTATTTT.